A single sample gave rise to the 31 T cell receptor beta chains below, sequenced in a study of regulatory T cells in long-lasting Graves disease. CDR3-region Arm-PCR and iRepertoire HTBI primers produced the TCR beta libraries. From the multiplex PCR reads, TCRdb called clonotypes with MiXCR, one entry per CDR3 protein. This table has around 480,000 distinct CDR3 sequences, 15% to 20% appearing once. Documented time point: newly diagnosed GD, antithyroid drugs for less than 3 months. Following extraction of RNA from PBMCs, that RNA was used to make the TCR library. The sample also formed part of further work on T cells in Graves' hyperthyroidism and ophthalmopathy.

The sequenced sample was peripheral blood mononuclear cells (PBMCs), obtained at new diagnosis, from a patient treated with antithyroid drugs. Source of these receptors: a middle-aged man with Graves disease.

The J gene is TRBJ2-5, the V gene TRBV3-1; D is unclear. This CDR3 contains 15 residues. V lost 1 base, J lost 4 bases, and 13 bases lay in between. Per the germline V gene, CDR1 is LGHDT and CDR2 is YNNKEL (reference sequence). CDR3: CASSQGRYVRETQYF. CDR3 in DNA: TGTGCCAGCAGCCAAGGCCGGTATGTGAGAGAGACCCAGTACTTC.

This clonotype showed up many times. The chain couples TRBV28 to TRBJ2-7; D is unclear. The CDR3 has 11 residues. Germline loops: CDR1 MDHEN, CDR2 SYDVKM. V was cut by 5 bases and J by 5 bases, with 7 bases left in between. The CDR3 DNA sequence: TGTGCCAGCAGTCCGAACAACGAGCAGTACTTC. Amino acid sequence: CASSPNNEQYF.

This clonotype was recorded a few times. The V gene is TRBV11-1, the J gene TRBJ2-1; 9 nucleotides agree with TRBD1. The CDR3 covers 14 residues. The trim removed 5 bases at V and 6 bases at J, leaving 5 bases unmatched. The germline CDR1 and CDR2 sequences are SGHAT and FQDESV (reference sequence). CDR3 coding DNA: TGTGCCAGCAGCACCGACAGGGGGTTCAATGAGCAGTTCTTC. Translating gives CASSTDRGFNEQFF.

This clonotype was seen ten or more times. V and J are TRBV24-1 and TRBJ1-5; 11 nucleotides match TRBD1. J gave up 1 base and V 4 bases, and 11 bases lay outside the gene matches. The CDR3 loop spans 19 amino acids. Germline V CDR1 and CDR2: KGHDR, SFDVKD. CDR3 region: CATSERGTGGLWSNQPQHF. In DNA, the CDR3 is TGTGCCACCAGTGAACGTGGGACAGGGGGTCTGTGGAGCAATCAGCCCCAGCATTTT.

The chain uses TRBV20-1 and TRBJ2-2, with 9 bases fitting TRBD1. Per germline, CDR1 DFQATT and CDR2 SNEGSKA (reference sequence). This CDR3 comprises 19 residues. V trimming: 6 bases; J trimming: 5 bases; junction bases outside the gene matches: 22. The CDR3 DNA reads TGCAGTGCCGCTGGGCTGGAGCGGGGACAGGGATTGAGAACCGGGGAGCTGTTTTTT. Translated: CSAAGLERGQGLRTGELFF.

This clonotype was seen a few times. The rearrangement links TRBV12-3 or TRBV12-4 to TRBJ2-1, with 7 positions matching TRBD1. The CDR3 extends over 16 amino acids. Trimming took 5 bases from V and 0 from J; bases not matched to a gene: 7. Written as DNA, the CDR3 is TGTGCCAGCAGTCCGGGACAGACGATCTCCTACAATGAGCAGTTCTTC. It encodes CASSPGQTISYNEQFF.

This clonotype was found many times. The chain combines TRBV28 with TRBJ2-2; 10 positions match TRBD1. The CDR3 is made up of 16 amino acids. With V trimmed by 7 bases and J by 5 bases, 10 bases remained unmatched. Germline CDR1 MDHEN, CDR2 SYDVKM. The CDR3 protein is CASIPHGTGETGELFF. DNA of the CDR3: TGTGCCAGCATCCCCCACGGGACAGGGGAGACCGGGGAGCTGTTTTTT.

This clonotype was detected only once. Possible read error: a much larger clone is one base away. The J gene is TRBJ2-1, the V gene TRBV2; D ambiguous. The CDR3 has 14 amino acids. Germline V gene lookup returns CDR1 SNHLY and CDR2 FYNNEI. V was pared by 11 bases and J by 10 bases, with 24 bases between. CDR3 residues: CASRLDVLSYEQFF. The CDR3 DNA reads as TGTGCCTCCAGATTGGACGTACTTTCCTACGAGCAGTTCTTC.

This clonotype has ten or more counts. The chain couples TRBV5-1 to TRBJ2-3, with D unclear. Germline V gene lookup returns CDR1 SGHRS and CDR2 YFSETQ. V was cut by 3 bases and J by 3 bases, with 8 bases left in between. This CDR3 has 13 amino acids. CDR3 loop: CASSSTRTDTQYF. The DNA for the CDR3 is TGCGCCAGCAGCTCGACCAGGACAGATACGCAGTATTTT.

The table lists this clonotype with many counts. V gene TRBV7-9 combines with J gene TRBJ2-2; D call uncertain. Trimming cost V 1 base and J 3 bases, with 3 bases left between them. Germline V gene lookup returns CDR1 SEHNR and CDR2 FQNEAQ (reference sequence). The CDR3 runs to 13 residues. The CDR3 reads CASSLEYTGELFF. For the CDR3, the DNA is TGTGCCAGCAGCTTAGAGTACACCGGGGAGCTGTTTTTT.

This clonotype occurred once. This likely stems from a read error, as it lies one base from a far larger clone. CDR3: CASRPASRTEETQYF. The CDR3 DNA is TGTGCCAGCAGACCCGCTAGCAGAACTGAAGAGACCCAGTACTTC. The chain has TRBV12-3 or TRBV12-4 and TRBJ2-7; possible D gene TRBD2, 5 bases. The J call may be wrong; the DNA end is better matched by TRBJ2-5. CDR3 length equals 15 residues.

In its sample, this clonotype was seen a few times. The V and J genes are TRBV6-2 or TRBV6-3 and TRBJ2-1; D unresolved. Per the germline V gene, CDR1 is MNHEY and CDR2 is SVGEGT. Trimming removed 2 bases from V and 4 bases from J, with 6 bases in between. The CDR3 covers 13 residues. DNA for the CDR3: TGTGCCAGCAGTTACGGGCAGTACAATGAGCAGTTCTTC. Its translation is CASSYGQYNEQFF.

This clonotype was seen at least ten times. The rearrangement joins TRBV7-9 to TRBJ2-3, with 8 bases fitting TRBD2. Germline CDR1 and CDR2: SEHNR and FQNEAQ (reference sequence). The trim removed 5 bases at V and 6 bases at J, leaving 13 bases unmatched. The CDR3 contains 16 residues. Here the CDR3 reads CASSHAWREVPDTQYF. The CDR3 DNA is TGTGCCAGCAGCCATGCGTGGCGGGAGGTCCCGGATACGCAGTATTTT.

The chain employs TRBV20-1 and TRBJ2-4; 11 nucleotides match TRBD2. Trimming removed 4 bases from V and 4 bases from J; junction bases left unmatched: 12. This CDR3 region has 17 residues. CDR1 and CDR2 (germline): DFQATT, SNEGSKA (reference sequence). As DNA, the CDR3 is TGCAGTGCTAAAACCGGGACTAGCGGATTAAATAAAAACATTCAGTACTTC. This codes for CSAKTGTSGLNKNIQYF.

This sequence joins TRBV20-1 and TRBJ2-5; TRBD1 or TRBD2 may be the D gene (6 bases each). V shed 4 bases and J shed 4 bases, with 16 bases lying between them. Germline loops: CDR1 DFQATT, CDR2 SNEGSKA (reference sequence). This CDR3 has 14 residues. The CDR3 loop is CSAIRGHDGETQYF. In DNA form, the CDR3 reads TGCAGTGCTATTCGGGGGCATGATGGAGAGACCCAGTACTTC.

This clonotype has ten or more counts. V is TRBV2 and J is TRBJ1-2, with a weak D call TRBD1 (6 bases). The CDR3 loop spans 14 amino acids. Per germline, CDR1 SNHLY and CDR2 FYNNEI. V was clipped by 0 bases and J by 4 bases, with 9 bases between them. Here the CDR3 reads CASSEAARGYGYTF. The CDR3 DNA follows: TGTGCCAGCAGTGAAGCAGCCAGGGGCTATGGCTACACCTTC.

This clonotype was counted ten times or more. The chain employs TRBV3-1 and TRBJ1-2, with 9 bases lining up with TRBD1. The V gene end was trimmed by 2 bases and the J gene end by 4 bases; junction bases not matched to a gene: 11. CDR3 length: 17 residues. Germline CDR1 is LGHDT and CDR2 is YNNKEL (reference sequence). The CDR3 DNA reads TGTGCCAGCAGCCAACCCGCGGGACAGGGAACGACCTATGGCTACACCTTC. Encoded protein: CASSQPAGQGTTYGYTF.

Many counts were recorded for this clonotype. V is TRBV5-1 and J is TRBJ2-5; D is tentatively TRBD1 or TRBD2 (5 bases each). The length of the CDR3 is 14 residues. The germline V gene encodes CDR1 SGHRS and CDR2 YFSETQ. V gave up 0 bases and J gave up 5 bases, with 11 bases separating them. The CDR3 protein is CASSLVRDGETQYF. Here the CDR3 DNA reads TGCGCCAGCAGCTTGGTGAGGGACGGGGAGACCCAGTACTTC. The whole variable domain, remainder taken from reference TRBV5-1 and TRBJ2-5, is KAGVTQTPRYLIKTRGQQVTLSCSPISGHRSVSWYQQTPGQGLQFLFEYFSETQRNKGNFPGRFSGRQFSNSRSEMNVSTLELGDSALYLCASSLVRDGETQYFGPGTRLLVL.

The chain uses TRBV28 and TRBJ1-6; D gene ambiguous. The CDR3 covers 16 residues. Trimming shortened V by 4 bases and J by 6 bases, and 16 bases separated the two germline ends. Per germline, CDR1 MDHEN and CDR2 SYDVKM. DNA for the CDR3: TGTGCCAGCAGTTCCCAAAGAGAAGGTCCTAATTCACCCCTCCACTTT. Translating it yields CASSSQREGPNSPLHF.

This clonotype was picked up one time. The chain has TRBV27 and TRBJ2-1; 12 bases match TRBD2. CDR3 length: 19 amino acids. Germline-derived CDR1 and CDR2 are MNHEY and SMNVEV (reference sequence). V trimming: 4 bases; J trimming: 0 bases; junction bases outside the gene matches: 10. In DNA, the CDR3 is TGTGCCAGCAGTTCCTCGGGACTAGCGGGCCACAGCTCCTACAATGAGCAGTTCTTC. The encoded protein is CASSSSGLAGHSSYNEQFF.

This clonotype was recorded at least ten times. The chain employs TRBV20-1 and TRBJ2-7; 14 nucleotides agree with TRBD2. This CDR3 is 19 amino acids long. V trimming: 1 base; J trimming: 3 bases; junction bases outside the gene matches: 14. The V gene's germline CDR1 is DFQATT and CDR2 SNEGSKA (reference sequence). For the CDR3, the DNA is TGCAGTGCTAGAGCCGGGACTAGCGGGAGCCACCTTATTAACTACGAGCAGTACTTC. Translation: CSARAGTSGSHLINYEQYF.

This clonotype was observed many times. The chain is built from TRBV20-1 and TRBJ2-1, with no clear D. The germline V and J ends were trimmed by 0 bases and 2 bases, with 14 bases remaining between them. Germline CDR1 DFQATT, CDR2 SNEGSKA (reference sequence). The CDR3 is 16 residues long. Here the CDR3 reads CSARDQDAITYNEQFF. The CDR3 bases are TGCAGTGCTAGAGATCAGGACGCGATCACCTACAATGAGCAGTTCTTC.

This clonotype was seen a few times. This chain joins TRBV20-1 and TRBJ2-1; tentatively, D is TRBD1 (6 bases). Germline assignment: CDR1 DFQATT and CDR2 SNEGSKA (reference sequence). The CDR3 length is 13 residues. V gave up 0 bases and J gave up 8 bases, with 11 bases separating them. CDR3 coding DNA: TGCAGTGCTAGAGATCTCGCAGGGGATGAGCAGTTCTTC. This codes for CSARDLAGDEQFF.

This clonotype was observed many times. The DNA of the CDR3 is TGTGCCAGCAGTTACTCGGACAGAGCCTACGAGCAGTACTTC. Amino acid sequence: CASSYSDRAYEQYF. The V and J genes are TRBV28 and TRBJ2-7; perhaps TRBD1 as D (6 bases). This CDR3 comprises 14 residues. In germline, CDR1 is MDHEN, CDR2 SYDVKM. Trimming took off 4 bases at V and 2 bases at J, with 12 bases between the two ends. Full variable domain (outside the CDR3, taken from reference TRBV28 and TRBJ2-7): DVKVTQSSRYLVKRTGEKVFLECVQDMDHENMFWYRQDPGLGLRLIYFSYDVKMKEKGDIPEGYSVSREKKERFSLILESASTNQTSMYLCASSYSDRAYEQYFGPGTRLTVT.

The rearrangement links TRBV19 to TRBJ2-7; D possibly corresponds to TRBD2 (5 bases). This CDR3 spans 13 amino acids. Trimming took off 5 bases at V and 3 bases at J, with 11 bases between the two ends. Germline V gene sequence: CDR1 LNHDA, CDR2 SQIVND (reference sequence). The CDR3 spells CASSPTGFYEQYF. The CDR3 DNA reads as TGTGCCAGTAGTCCGACGGGGTTCTACGAGCAGTACTTC.

This clonotype came up many times. The rearrangement links TRBV20-1 to TRBJ2-5; D is ambiguous. V lost 3 bases and J 6 bases, leaving 14 bases between the germline ends. CDR1 and CDR2 (germline): DFQATT, SNEGSKA (reference sequence). This CDR3 contains 13 residues. This CDR3 is CSASGEDRKTQYF. The CDR3 DNA reads as TGCAGTGCTAGCGGCGAAGACCGCAAGACCCAGTACTTC.

As to this clonotype: This may be a read error, as it is one base from a much larger clone. V and J are TRBV12-5 and TRBJ2-1; a possible D gene is TRBD2 (6 bases). The CDR3 runs 12 residues. The V end lost 0 bases, the J end lost 13 bases, and 10 bases lay between the germline ends. Germline CDR1 is LGHNT and CDR2 is FRNRAP. The DNA for the CDR3 is TGTGCTAGTGGTTTGGTACGGGAGACCCAGTTCTTC. Translated: CASGLVRETQFF.

The V and J genes are TRBV29-1 and TRBJ2-3; 9 nucleotides line up with TRBD1. V trimming: 6 bases; J trimming: 2 bases; junction bases outside the gene matches: 6. Germline CDR1 reads SQVTM; CDR2 reads ANQGSEA. The CDR3 length is 14 residues. CDR3 region: CSVGQGKITDTQYF. Here the CDR3 DNA reads TGCAGCGTGGGACAGGGTAAAATCACAGATACGCAGTATTTT.

The table lists this clonotype with many counts. The genes are TRBV28 and TRBJ1-2, with TRBD1 identical over 9 bases. Unmatched junction bases numbered 8, after V lost 8 bases and J lost 4 bases. The CDR3 length is 14 residues. Germline V gene sequence: CDR1 MDHEN, CDR2 SYDVKM. The CDR3 DNA sequence: TGTGCCAGCGAAAACAGGGGGCCTGGCTATGGCTACACCTTC. Protein sequence: CASENRGPGYGYTF.

This clonotype was counted ten times or more. The CDR3 DNA sequence: TGTGCCAGCAGCTTCCGAGACGGCGGGCAGTATTTT. Its translation: CASSFRDGGQYF. The gene calls are TRBV7-9 and TRBJ2-3; D unresolved. CDR3 size: 12 residues. Germline CDR1 is SEHNR and CDR2 is FQNEAQ (reference sequence). V was clipped by 3 bases and J by 11 bases, with 12 bases between them.

About this clonotype itself: A much larger clone differs from this one at a single base, so this may be a read error. DNA for the CDR3: TGTGCCAGCAGCGTGTTGCTGGATGAGCAGTACTTC. Translation: CASSVLLDEQYF. The rearrangement uses TRBV11-2 and TRBJ2-5; D is ambiguous. Germline V gene sequence: CDR1 SGHAT, CDR2 FQNNGV. V lost 5 bases and J lost 11, with 15 bases in between. The CDR3 is 12 amino acids.